These 2 T cell receptor beta chains came from one sample sequenced in a study of radiotherapy plus CTLA-4 blockade in lung cancer (dated 2018 in TCRdb). The method behind the library was the immunoSEQ multiplex PCR assay. Held by TCRdb, this immuneACCESS table contains in-frame sequences only and omits some clones. Under half of the omission traces to an unresolved V gene where checked; the cause of the rest is unknown. This sample is represented by over 100,000 clones; about 90% of them were singletons. 5.5% to 7% of the sample is held by the ten biggest clonotypes. Sequencing used peripheral blood, obtained from a patient treated with radiotherapy plus ipilimumab. These receptors originate from a human donor with non-small cell lung cancer that progressed on radiotherapy plus ipilimumab.

V is TRBV18 and J is TRBJ1-3, with D possibly TRBD1 on 6 matching bases. Deletions cut 0 bases from V and 10 bases from J, with 13 bases between. Germline V lookup: CDR1 KGHSH, CDR2 LQKENI. The CDR3 contains 14 residues. CDR3 DNA sequence: TGTGCCAGCTCACCACCCGGGGTGCAGGGGACCATATATTTT. The encoded protein is CASSPPGVQGTIYF.

As DNA, the CDR3 is TGTGCCAGCAGCGTAAGGACTAGCGAAGAGACCCAGTACTTC. Translating gives CASSVRTSEETQYF. The V and J genes are TRBV7-9 and TRBJ2-5, with TRBD2 matching 9 bases. The junction had 4 bases not matched to a gene; V was cut back by 5 bases and J by 3 bases. Germline V gene sequence: CDR1 SEHNR, CDR2 FQNEAQ (reference sequence). CDR3 size: 14 residues.